This T cell receptor beta chain was recovered during a study of response to subunit inactivated influenza vaccine. Study-wide points: With each seasonal influenza vaccination, the authors suggested, few new T cells are recruited.

As concerns this clonotype: Its antigen remains unidentified.

This CDR3 is built from 15 residues. Germline assignment: CDR1 LGHDT and CDR2 YNNKEL (reference sequence). J lost 3 bases, V lost 2 bases, and 7 bases had no gene match. TCRdb passed the RT-PCR reads through MiXCR, listing each CDR3 protein once. The sample has about 500,000 distinct CDR3 sequences; 16% are singletons. This chain connects TRBV3-1 to TRBJ2-7; 7 bases are shared with TRBD2. This sequence originates from a man between 50 and 70 years old who received an inactivated influenza vaccine. The sequencing here drew on CD4+ T cells sorted from PBMCs, taken 23 months after vaccination. The CDR3 is CASSQPGTNYYEQYF. In DNA form, the CDR3 reads TGTGCCAGCAGCCAACCGGGGACTAATTACTACGAGCAGTACTTC.